This TCR beta chain originates from a study of cytomegalovirus exposure and HLA in healthy donors. Use of 60 Vbeta and 13 Jbeta primers characterized the PCR. The assay was immunoSEQ multiplex PCR, and TCRdb's table has in-frame clones only and misses some. This table has over 100,000 clones, around 70% appearing once. Germline CDR1 MDHEN, CDR2 SYDVKM. V lost 8 bases, J lost 3 bases, and 9 bases lay in between. The CDR3 contains 12 residues. This sequence originates from a man younger than 45 in good health and CMV-seropositive. The chain uses TRBV28 and TRBJ2-3; D gene ambiguous. Sequenced material: PBMCs. CDR3 loop: CASGHRTDTQYF. CDR3 coding DNA: TGTGCCAGCGGTCACCGGACAGATACGCAGTATTTT.